Below, 26 T cell receptor beta chains from the same sample are listed, as sequenced in a study of blood T cell repertoires in COVID-19. Assay: immunoSEQ multiplex PCR; the TCRdb copy retains only in-frame clones and omits some. The sample includes some 150,000 clones, around four fifths seen only once; the top ten take about 6.1%. The sequenced sample was PBMCs or T cells enriched from blood (not recorded which). These receptors were obtained from a woman in her 40s who had recovered from COVID-19.

This chain links TRBV1 with TRBJ1-3. TRBV1 is noted as a pseudogene. This CDR3 is built from 13 residues. CDR3 sequence reads: CTSSQGVGNTIYF. In DNA form, the CDR3 reads TGCACCAGCAGCCAGGGAGTAGGAAACACCATATATTTT.

This clone is a singleton in its sample. The rearrangement uses TRBV7-2 and TRBJ2-7; D possibly corresponds to TRBD2 (5 bases). There are 13 residues in the CDR3. Germline CDR1 reads SGHTA; CDR2 reads FQGNSA. Trimming cost V 3 bases and J 6 bases, with 12 bases left between them. DNA for the CDR3: TGTGCCAGCAGCTTCAGGAGTCGGGGCGAGCAGTACTTC. This encodes CASSFRSRGEQYF.

CDR3 amino acids: CASSKWGTGELRGYTF. As DNA, the CDR3 is TGTGCCAGCAGCAAATGGGGGACAGGGGAATTGCGCGGCTACACCTTC. The chain is built from TRBV21-1 and TRBJ1-2; the tabulated D call, TRBD1, remains unverified against the DNA. TRBV21-1 is annotated as a pseudogene. CDR3 length: 16 amino acids.

The chain combines TRBV5-1 with TRBJ1-5; TRBD1 aligns across 7 bases. V shed 0 bases and J 9 bases; nucleotides not matched to a gene: 6. Germline loops: CDR1 SGHRS, CDR2 YFSETQ. CDR3 size: 14 residues. The CDR3 loop reads CASSLDQGVPPQHF. CDR3 DNA sequence: TGCGCCAGCAGCTTGGACCAGGGGGTGCCGCCCCAGCATTTT.

This chain joins TRBV5-1 and TRBJ2-5, with 10 bases matching TRBD1. Trimming cost V 4 bases and J 4 bases; bases outside gene matches: 7. This CDR3 contains 15 residues. CDR1 and CDR2 (germline): SGHRS, YFSETQ. CDR3 coding DNA: TGCGCCAGCAGCCCGGGACAGGGGTCGGGAGAGACCCAGTACTTC. Translated: CASSPGQGSGETQYF. Using reference TRBV5-1 and TRBJ2-5 for the parts outside the CDR3, the full variable domain is KAGVTQTPRYLIKTRGQQVTLSCSPISGHRSVSWYQQTPGQGLQFLFEYFSETQRNKGNFPGRFSGRQFSNSRSEMNVSTLELGDSALYLCASSPGQGSGETQYFGPGTRLLVL.

V is TRBV29-1 and J is TRBJ2-7; TRBD1 matches 8 bases. The germline CDR1 and CDR2 sequences are SQVTM and ANQGSEA. The CDR3 loop spans 12 amino acids. The V and J ends lost 4 bases and 6 bases, in that order; junction bases with no gene match: 5. CDR3 sequence: CSVVETGVEQYF. CDR3 nucleotides: TGCAGCGTTGTCGAGACAGGGGTCGAGCAGTACTTC.

This chain joins TRBV5-1 and TRBJ2-1, with D maybe TRBD1 (5 bases). The CDR3 is made up of 15 amino acids. Trimming cost V 10 bases and J 1 base, with 18 bases left between them. CDR1 and CDR2 (germline): SGHRS, YFSETQ. The CDR3 DNA is TGCGCCGCAGCTAAAGGGGAAGGGTCCTACAATGAGCAGTTCTTC. Its translation: CAAAKGEGSYNEQFF.

The chain couples TRBV19 to TRBJ2-5, with 9 bases lining up with TRBD1. Germline CDR1 and CDR2: LNHDA and SQIVND (reference sequence). The CDR3 covers 14 residues. Trimming took 5 bases from V and 2 from J; bases not matched to a gene: 3. CDR3 nucleotide sequence: TGTGCCAGTAGTTTTGGACAGGGGCAAGAGACCCAGTACTTC. It specifies CASSFGQGQETQYF.

The gene calls are TRBV2 and TRBJ2-5, with D perhaps TRBD1 (6 bases). V lost 7 bases to trimming and J lost 2 bases, with 11 bases between them. This CDR3 is 13 amino acids long. Germline-derived CDR1 and CDR2 are SNHLY and FYNNEI. The CDR3 DNA is TGTGCCAGCACCAGGGGCCCTCAAGAGACCCAGTACTTC. It specifies CASTRGPQETQYF.

The rearrangement uses TRBV9 and TRBJ1-2; TRBD1 might be the D (6 bases). The CDR3 is 15 residues long. Germline V gene data show CDR1 as SGDLS and CDR2 as YYNGEE. Trimming stripped 0 bases from V and 7 bases from J, with 16 bases between. The CDR3 reads CASSVAGGPGAGYTF. CDR3 nucleotide sequence: TGTGCCAGCAGCGTAGCGGGGGGGCCCGGGGCTGGCTACACCTTC.

This clone was counted a single time. V is TRBV5-6 and J is TRBJ1-4, with 7 bases lining up with TRBD1. Germline V gene sequence: CDR1 SGHDT, CDR2 YYEEEE. The CDR3 sequence is 13 residues long. With V trimmed by 6 bases and J by 4 bases, 3 bases remained unmatched. The CDR3 DNA reads TGTGCCAGCACCCGGGACAGTAATGAAAAACTGTTTTTT. Protein product: CASTRDSNEKLFF.

The CDR3 reads CASSVAVGQAGSGFSEAFF. In DNA, the CDR3 is TGTGCCAGCAGCGTAGCCGTTGGACAAGCAGGGTCGGGTTTCTCTGAAGCTTTCTTT. The chain joins TRBV9 to TRBJ1-1; D might be TRBD1 (5 bases). This CDR3 is 19 amino acids long. V was cut by 0 bases and J by 6 bases, with 27 bases left in between. Germline values: CDR1 SGDLS, CDR2 YYNGEE. Supplemented by reference TRBV9 and TRBJ1-1, the full variable domain reads DSGVTQTPKHLITATGQRVTLRCSPRSGDLSVYWYQQSLDQGLQFLIQYYNGEERAKGNILERFSAQQFPDLHSELNLSSLELGDSALYFCASSVAVGQAGSGFSEAFFGQGTRLTVV.

The gene calls are TRBV4-1 and TRBJ1-2; TRBD1 agrees at 7 bases. With V trimmed by 1 base and J by 4 bases, 3 bases remained unmatched. From germline, CDR1 is MGHRA and CDR2 YSYEKL. CDR3 length: 14 residues. The CDR3 DNA reads as TGCGCCAGCAGCCAAGTTTCAGGGGGCTATGGCTACACCTTC. Translating it yields CASSQVSGGYGYTF.

In regard to this clone: This sample also contains other DNA sequences that code for the same CDR3. The CDR3 sequence is CASSSGQGDTEAFF. DNA of the CDR3: TGCGCCAGCAGCTCGGGACAGGGGGACACTGAAGCTTTCTTT. The chain joins TRBV5-1 to TRBJ1-1; 11 positions match TRBD1. After removal of 3 bases from V and 3 bases from J, the junction contained 1 base not matched to a gene. CDR3 length: 14 residues. The germline V gene encodes CDR1 SGHRS and CDR2 YFSETQ.

The sample holds a few counts of this clone. The rearrangement uses TRBV4-2 and TRBJ1-3; D uncertain. Germline V gene sequence: CDR1 LGHNA, CDR2 YNFKEQ. V was shortened by 1 base and J by 7 bases, with 8 bases between the two germline ends. The CDR3 extends over 13 amino acids. CDR3 sequence: CASSQVNRNTIYF. The CDR3 nucleotides are TGTGCCAGCAGCCAAGTAAATCGGAACACCATATATTTT.

The chain links TRBV6-1 to TRBJ2-7; no clear D gene. This CDR3 spans 16 amino acids. Germline V gene data show CDR1 as MNHNS and CDR2 as SASEGT. The V end lost 0 bases, the J end lost 0 bases, and 12 bases lay between the germline ends. For the CDR3, the DNA is TGTGCCAGCAGTGAAGCGAAGACCTGGAGCTCCTACGAGCAGTACTTC. Translated: CASSEAKTWSSYEQYF.

The V gene is TRBV7-3, the J gene TRBJ2-3, with 10 bases aligning to TRBD2. CDR1 is SGHTA, CDR2 FQGTGA, per germline. The V and J ends lost 1 base and 8 bases, in that order; junction bases with no gene match: 6. CDR3 size: 15 residues. The CDR3 nucleotides read TGTGCCAGCAGCTTAAAGCTAGCGGGAGTTGGTACGCAGTATTTT. It specifies CASSLKLAGVGTQYF.

The chain combines TRBV28 with TRBJ1-2, with a possible D match to TRBD1 (5 bases). CDR3 size: 15 residues. V shed 6 bases and J shed 4 bases, with 18 bases lying between them. From germline, CDR1 is MDHEN and CDR2 SYDVKM. This chain's CDR3 is CASRYPGGGSYGYTF. The CDR3 coding sequence is TGTGCCAGCAGGTATCCTGGGGGGGGTAGCTATGGCTACACCTTC.

The chain has TRBV19 and TRBJ1-6; TRBD1 is a possible D gene (5 bases). Germline CDR1 is LNHDA and CDR2 is SQIVND (reference sequence). Trimming shortened V by 7 bases and J by 11 bases, and 15 bases separated the two germline ends. This CDR3 is built from 13 residues. The CDR3 DNA reads TGTGCCAGTACTGAGTTGGGGCTTCCACCCCTCCACTTT. As protein: CASTELGLPPLHF.

The chain employs TRBV30 and TRBJ1-6, with TRBD1 as a possible D gene (6 bases). The CDR3 contains 14 residues. Germline CDR1 is GTSNPN and CDR2 is SVGIG (reference sequence). V lost 2 bases, J lost 11 bases, and 16 bases lay in between. The CDR3 loop reads CAWSSTGGRAPLHF. Written as DNA, the CDR3 is TGTGCCTGGAGTTCGACAGGAGGGAGGGCACCCCTCCACTTT.

This clone was seen a single time. The CDR3 DNA follows: TGTGCCAGTAGCCGCCTGCGCCAAATCACAGATACGCAGTATTTT. Translated: CASSRLRQITDTQYF. The V gene is TRBV19, the J gene TRBJ2-3; D is unresolved. Germline V CDR1 and CDR2: LNHDA, SQIVND (reference sequence). The CDR3 runs 15 residues. The V and J ends lost 6 bases and 2 bases respectively, with 15 bases between them.

The chain joins TRBV5-6 to TRBJ1-4, with D maybe TRBD1 (6 bases). The CDR3 totals 14 residues. From germline, CDR1 is SGHDT and CDR2 YYEEEE. Trimming left V 1 base short and J 7 bases short, with 11 bases between. The CDR3 reads CASSLRGTAEKLFF. The CDR3 DNA follows: TGTGCCAGCAGCTTGAGGGGGACGGCTGAAAAACTGTTTTTT.

This chain links TRBV18 with TRBJ2-7; 11 bases are shared with TRBD2. V lost 4 bases and J lost 7; bases outside the gene matches: 12. Germline V gene sequence: CDR1 KGHSH, CDR2 LQKENI. This CDR3 is 16 amino acids long. CDR3 bases: TGTGCCAGCTCACTGTCGACTAGCGGGACTGCTCGGGAGCAGTACTTC. The encoded protein is CASSLSTSGTAREQYF.

This sequence joins TRBV4-1 and TRBJ1-4, with 9 bases that match TRBD1. Trimming removed 4 bases from V and 5 bases from J; junction bases left unmatched: 2. CDR1 is MGHRA, CDR2 YSYEKL, per germline. This CDR3 contains 14 residues. The CDR3 loop reads CASSRGQGNEKLFF. The CDR3 DNA follows: TGCGCCAGCAGCCGTGGACAGGGGAATGAAAAACTGTTTTTT.

The chain links TRBV7-6 to TRBJ1-4, with TRBD1 identical over 9 bases. CDR3 length: 16 amino acids. Germline V gene sequence: CDR1 SGHVS, CDR2 FNYEAQ. J gave up 7 bases and V 5 bases, and 11 bases lay outside the gene matches. This CDR3 is CASSRPRQGGVEKLFF. In DNA, the CDR3 is TGTGCCAGCAGCCGTCCCAGACAGGGGGGGGTTGAAAAACTGTTTTTT. The whole variable domain, filled in from reference TRBV7-6 and TRBJ1-4, reads GAGVSQSPRYKVTKRGQDVALRCDPISGHVSLYWYRQALGQGPEFLTYFNYEAQQDKSGLPNDRFSAERPEGSISTLTIQRTEQRDSAMYRCASSRPRQGGVEKLFFGSGTQLSVL.

This clone appeared a few times. V usage is TRBV7-3 and J usage is TRBJ2-7, with TRBD2 matching 7 bases. With V trimmed by 0 bases and J by 6 bases, 8 bases remained unmatched. The CDR3 consists of 15 residues. Per germline, CDR1 SGHTA and CDR2 FQGTGA. CDR3 loop: CASSLTSGRASEQYF. The CDR3 DNA sequence: TGTGCCAGCAGCTTAACTAGCGGGCGGGCCTCCGAGCAGTACTTC.